These T cell receptor beta chains were read from a single sample in a study of OX40 agonist ivuxolimab in advanced cancers. The table came from immunoSEQ multiplex PCR; TCRdb's copy has only in-frame clones and leaves some out. Among about 37,000 clones listed, 70% to 80% were seen once. Material: CD4+ or CD8+ T cells sorted from blood, obtained in a trial of the OX40 agonist ivuxolimab. Source of these receptors: an adult with an advanced solid tumor such as melanoma, head and neck, liver or kidney cancer. Each CDR3 is given with its conserved first and last residue. Fields, in order: J gene, CDR3 length, D gene, V gene, clone size, CDR3 DNA, CDR3 protein. A D gene is named only where the DNA matches it firmly. The size entry is marked missing in some rows and otherwise reads once, few, many or a size class.

>TRBJ2-5|17|TRBD2|TRBV11-3|.
TGTGCCAGCAGCTCCGGGACTAGCGGGACTCCAGAAGAGACCCAGTACTTC
CASSSGTSGTPEETQYF
>TRBJ2-3|17|.|TRBV29-1|.
TGCAGCGTTGGTGGGGGGCAGAGCGCCCCTAGCACAGATACGCAGTATTTT
CSVGGGQSAPSTDTQYF
>TRBJ2-1|15|TRBD2|TRBV11-2|.
TGTGCCAGCAGCTCCGGACTAGCGGGCATCAATGAGCAGTTCTTC
CASSSGLAGINEQFF
>TRBJ1-3|15|.|TRBV6-6|.
TGTGCCAGCAGTTACTTGTCGGGAGCTGGAAACACCATATATTTT
CASSYLSGAGNTIYF
>TRBJ1-1|16|TRBD1|TRBV5-1|.
TGCGCCAGCAGCTTGGCCGGGGGACAGGGGGGTGCTGAAGCTTTCTTT
CASSLAGGQGGAEAFF
>TRBJ2-7|14|.|TRBV18|.
TGTGCCAGCTCCCCAGACAGTGCCTGGGACGAGCAGTACTTC
CASSPDSAWDEQYF
>TRBJ1-2|16|TRBD1|TRBV5-6|.
TGTGCCAGCAGCTTGGGACAGGGGGCAGCTAACTATGGCTACACCTTC
CASSLGQGAANYGYTF
>TRBJ1-6|15|TRBD1|TRBV6-6|.
TGTGCCAGCACCCCGGGACAGGTTTATAATTCACCCCTCCACTTT
CASTPGQVYNSPLHF
>TRBJ1-2|13|TRBD1|TRBV6-5|.
TGTGCCAGCAGGACACAGGGGGCGTATGGCTACACCTTC
CASRTQGAYGYTF
>TRBJ1-5|16|.|TRBV4-1|.
TGCGCCAGCAGCCAAGGGCTACGAAATAGCAATCAGCCCCAGCATTTT
CASSQGLRNSNQPQHF
>TRBJ1-5|14|.|TRBV6-6|few
TGTGCCAGCAGTAGCTCGGGTGGCAATCAGCCCCAGCATTTT
CASSSSGGNQPQHF
>TRBJ2-2|14|.|TRBV9|.
TGTGCCAGCAGTTCCTCACCCGACCCCGGGGAGCTGTTTTTT
CASSSSPDPGELFF
>TRBJ2-1|12|.|TRBV7-2|.
TGTGCCAGCAGCTTAGCCTCCAATGAGCAGTTCTTC
CASSLASNEQFF